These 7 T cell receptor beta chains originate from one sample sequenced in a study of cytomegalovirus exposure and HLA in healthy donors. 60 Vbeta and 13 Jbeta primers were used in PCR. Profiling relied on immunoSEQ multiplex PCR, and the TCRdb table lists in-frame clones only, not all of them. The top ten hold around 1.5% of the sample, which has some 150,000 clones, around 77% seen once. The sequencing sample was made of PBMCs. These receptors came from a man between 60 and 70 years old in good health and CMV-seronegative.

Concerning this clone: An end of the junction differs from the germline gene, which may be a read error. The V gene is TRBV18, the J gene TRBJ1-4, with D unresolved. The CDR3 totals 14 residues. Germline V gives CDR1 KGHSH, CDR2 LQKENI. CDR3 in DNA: TGTGCCAGCTCACCCGACGGGAGGAAGGGAAAAACTGTTTTT. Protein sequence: CASSPDGRKGKTVF. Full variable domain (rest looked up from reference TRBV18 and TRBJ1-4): NAGVMQNPRHLVRRRGQEARLRCSPMKGHSHVYWYRQLPEEGLKFMVYLQKENIIDESGMPKERFSAEFPKEGPSILRIQQVVRGDSAAYFCASSPDGRKGKTVFGSGTQLSVL.

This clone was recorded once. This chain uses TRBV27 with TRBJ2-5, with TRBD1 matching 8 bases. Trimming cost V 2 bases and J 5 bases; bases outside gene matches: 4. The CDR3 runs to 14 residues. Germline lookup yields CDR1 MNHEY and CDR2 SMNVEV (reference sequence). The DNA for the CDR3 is TGTGCCAGCAGTTTAGGCAGGGGGCTGGAGACCCAGTACTTC. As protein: CASSLGRGLETQYF.

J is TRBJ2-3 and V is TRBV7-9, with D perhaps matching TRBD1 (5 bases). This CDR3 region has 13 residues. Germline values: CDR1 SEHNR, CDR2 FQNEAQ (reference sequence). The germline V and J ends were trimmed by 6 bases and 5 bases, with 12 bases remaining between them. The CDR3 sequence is CASRKGPVDTQYF. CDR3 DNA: TGTGCCAGCAGGAAGGGGCCCGTAGATACGCAGTATTTT.

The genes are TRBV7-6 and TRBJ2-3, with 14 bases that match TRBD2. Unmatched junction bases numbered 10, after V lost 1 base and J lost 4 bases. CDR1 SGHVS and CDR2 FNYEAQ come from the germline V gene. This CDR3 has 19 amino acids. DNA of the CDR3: TGTGCCAGCAGCTTAGTTTCGTTTACGGGACTAGCGGGAGCAGATACGCAGTATTTT. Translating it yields CASSLVSFTGLAGADTQYF.

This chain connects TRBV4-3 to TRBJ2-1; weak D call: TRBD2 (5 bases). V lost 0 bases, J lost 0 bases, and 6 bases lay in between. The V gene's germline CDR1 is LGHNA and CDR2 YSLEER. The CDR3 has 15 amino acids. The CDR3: CASSQDRGSYNEQFF. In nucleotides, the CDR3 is TGCGCCAGCAGCCAAGACCGGGGCTCCTACAATGAGCAGTTCTTC.

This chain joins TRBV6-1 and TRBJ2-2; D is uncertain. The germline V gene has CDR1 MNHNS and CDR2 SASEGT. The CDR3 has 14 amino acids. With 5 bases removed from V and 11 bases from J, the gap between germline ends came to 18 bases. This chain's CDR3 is CASSSRSRLGELFF. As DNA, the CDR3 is TGTGCCAGCAGTTCCAGAAGTCGACTCGGAGAGCTGTTTTTT.

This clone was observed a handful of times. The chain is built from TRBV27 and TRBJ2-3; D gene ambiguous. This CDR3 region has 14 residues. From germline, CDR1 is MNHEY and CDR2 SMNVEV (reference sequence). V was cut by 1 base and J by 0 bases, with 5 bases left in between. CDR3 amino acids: CASSLYESTDTQYF. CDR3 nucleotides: TGTGCCAGCAGTTTATACGAGAGCACAGATACGCAGTATTTT.